Following are 27 T cell receptor beta chains from one sample sequenced in a study of CXCR3-negative and CXCR3-positive naive CD8 T cells. Via 5' RACE with UMI labels, TRB cDNA libraries were prepared. From its re-call of the 5' RACE reads, TCRdb lists each CDR3 protein once, without DNA. The clone table shows roughly 24,000 distinct CDR3 sequences, with the ten largest holding approximately 3%. Sequenced material: naive CXCR3- CD8+ T cells from blood. Subset reported: CD45RO-CCR7+CD27+CD95- naive CD8+ T cells lacking CXCR3 (TNR3-). Receptor source: a human donor in good health. Some clones in this sample may be carry-over from other donors' samples.

The rearrangement links TRBV4-1 to TRBJ2-3; TCRdb's D call, TRBD2, is unchecked because there is no DNA. CDR3 size: 13 residues. CDR1 is MGHRA and CDR2 is YSYEKL in the germline V gene. The CDR3: CALGPPGGDTQYF.

The V call is TRBV13, the J call TRBJ2-1; the TRBD1 assignment by TCRdb is unverifiable without DNA. CDR3 length: 16 amino acids. Germline-derived CDR1 and CDR2 are PRHDT and FYEKMQ (reference sequence). CDR3 region: CASSLATGGSYNEQFF.

CDR3 amino acids: CASTPAGTGAVFEQYF. The genes are TRBV6-6 and TRBJ2-7; the TRBD1 assignment by TCRdb is unverifiable without DNA. Germline CDR1 MNHNY, CDR2 SVGAGI (reference sequence). This CDR3 contains 16 residues.

CDR3 sequence: CASRGWNTEAFF. The chain joins TRBV25-1 to TRBJ1-1. This CDR3 contains 12 residues. Germline loops: CDR1 MGHDK, CDR2 SYGVNS.

The chain couples TRBV15 to TRBJ2-7; checking the TCRdb D call of TRBD1 is not possible without DNA. The CDR3 consists of 18 residues. Germline V gene data show CDR1 as LNHNV and CDR2 as YYDKDF (reference sequence). The CDR3 region is CATSRDSNTGTASHEQYF.

The chain is built from TRBV7-3 and TRBJ2-3; absent DNA, TCRdb's TRBD1 call cannot be checked. The CDR3 length is 15 residues. Germline V lookup: CDR1 SGHTA, CDR2 FQGTGA. The CDR3 here is CASSEVAGGTDTQYF.

V gene TRBV7-9 combines with J gene TRBJ2-3; as DNA is missing, the TRBD2 call by TCRdb cannot be tested. CDR1 is SEHNR, CDR2 FQNEAQ, per germline (reference sequence). The CDR3 length is 14 residues. The CDR3 here is CASSLAGRADTQYF.

J is TRBJ2-7 and V is TRBV14. The germline V gene encodes CDR1 SGHDN and CDR2 FVKESK. The CDR3 spans 15 residues. CDR3 region: CASSQGLYSSYEQYF.

V gene TRBV29-1 combines with J gene TRBJ1-2; TCRdb indicates TRBD1, and absent DNA this call remains unverified. Germline V gene sequence: CDR1 SQVTM, CDR2 ANQGSEA. The CDR3 length is 12 residues. The CDR3 is CSIEQGGYGYTF.

This clonotype is deemed medium-sized by its frequency. V usage is TRBV29-1 and J usage is TRBJ2-7; the TCRdb call, TRBD2, lacks DNA for checking. The CDR3 has 11 amino acids. The germline V gene encodes CDR1 SQVTM and CDR2 ANQGSEA. CDR3 sequence reads: CSVEDRGGAYF.

The genes are TRBV28 and TRBJ2-7; TCRdb outputs TRBD1, but without DNA this stays unchecked. This CDR3 contains 14 residues. CDR1 is MDHEN, CDR2 SYDVKM, per germline. The CDR3 sequence: CASSRGTNSYEQYF.

The chain combines TRBV4-2 with TRBJ2-2; TCRdb gives TRBD2 as the D gene, but with no DNA this cannot be confirmed. The germline V gene encodes CDR1 LGHNA and CDR2 YNFKEQ. This CDR3 is 16 amino acids long. The CDR3 region is CASSQELAGGDGELFF.

The chain combines TRBV15 with TRBJ2-2. Germline loops: CDR1 LNHNV, CDR2 YYDKDF (reference sequence). This CDR3 is 15 amino acids long. The CDR3 is CATRRWRMDTGELFF. The full variable domain, in which reference TRBV15 and TRBJ2-2 provide the parts outside the CDR3, is DAMVIQNPRYQVTQFGKPVTLSCSQTLNHNVMYWYQQKSSQAPKLLFHYYDKDFNNEADTPDNFQSRRPNTSFCFLDIRSPGLGDTAMYLCATRRWRMDTGELFFGEGSRLTVL.

CDR3 loop: CASSLDRTGDNEQFF. J is TRBJ2-1 and V is TRBV5-6; without DNA, the TCRdb call of TRBD1 cannot be checked. Germline V CDR1 and CDR2: SGHDT, YYEEEE. This CDR3 has 15 residues.

The rearrangement links TRBV21-1 to TRBJ2-2; checking the TCRdb D call of TRBD1 is not possible without DNA. TRBV21-1 is deemed a pseudogene. CDR3 size: 18 residues. The CDR3 region is CASSEKVQGANETGELFF.

The chain's CDR3 is CASSPGLVGEQYF. This chain links TRBV28 with TRBJ2-7; no DNA is available, so the TRBD2 call from TCRdb remains unchecked. Germline loops: CDR1 MDHEN, CDR2 SYDVKM. CDR3 size: 13 residues.

The chain has TRBV19 and TRBJ2-3; TCRdb calls TRBD1, which cannot be checked without DNA. CDR3 length equals 17 residues. Germline values: CDR1 LNHDA, CDR2 SQIVND (reference sequence). The CDR3 reads CASSPPPDPGKPDTQYF.

The genes are TRBV7-6 and TRBJ1-1; the TCRdb D gene call, TRBD1, has no DNA to confirm it. The CDR3 spans 15 residues. The germline V gene has CDR1 SGHVS and CDR2 FNYEAQ. CDR3 amino acids: CASSPQGAGNTEAFF.

The gene calls are TRBV25-1 and TRBJ2-5; the D gene TCRdb calls, TRBD1, cannot be checked with no DNA. Germline V gene sequence: CDR1 MGHDK, CDR2 SYGVNS. The CDR3 is made up of 19 amino acids. CDR3 loop: CASSNPEGDRGRVVETQYF. The full variable domain, with the rest looked up from reference TRBV25-1 and TRBJ2-5, is EADIYQTPRYLVIGTGKKITLECSQTMGHDKMYWYQQDPGMELHLIHYSYGVNSTEKGDLSSESTVSRIRTEHFPLTLESARPSHTSQYLCASSNPEGDRGRVVETQYFGPGTRLLVL.

The J gene is TRBJ2-3, the V gene TRBV7-2; the TRBD2 assignment by TCRdb is unverifiable without DNA. The germline V gene encodes CDR1 SGHTA and CDR2 FQGNSA. The CDR3 loop spans 15 amino acids. CDR3 residues: CASSLGQPSTDTQYF.

This chain joins TRBV7-6 and TRBJ2-3; no DNA is available, so the TRBD1 call from TCRdb remains unchecked. CDR3 length: 16 residues. Germline CDR1 reads SGHVS; CDR2 reads FNYEAQ. CDR3 residues: CASSLGTPTGTDTQYF. Complete variable domain (other parts from reference TRBV7-6 and TRBJ2-3): GAGVSQSPRYKVTKRGQDVALRCDPISGHVSLYWYRQALGQGPEFLTYFNYEAQQDKSGLPNDRFSAERPEGSISTLTIQRTEQRDSAMYRCASSLGTPTGTDTQYFGPGTRLTVL.

V usage is TRBV7-6 and J usage is TRBJ2-7; there is no DNA to check the TCRdb D call of TRBD1. The CDR3 runs to 16 residues. The germline gives CDR1 SGHVS, CDR2 FNYEAQ. The CDR3 is CASSDPRQVPTYEQYF.

The chain links TRBV7-2 to TRBJ2-1; no DNA is available, so the TRBD2 call from TCRdb remains unchecked. CDR1 is SGHTA and CDR2 is FQGNSA in the germline V gene. CDR3 length: 16 amino acids. The CDR3 sequence is CASSQLLAGINNEQFF.

This chain uses TRBV7-9 with TRBJ2-7. Per the germline V gene, CDR1 is SEHNR and CDR2 is FQNEAQ (reference sequence). This CDR3 is built from 14 residues. CDR3 protein: CASRSAGIAYEQYF. The variable domain in full, with the rest retrieved from reference TRBV7-9 and TRBJ2-7, is DTGVSQNPRHKITKRGQNVTFRCDPISEHNRLYWYRQTLGQGPEFLTYFQNEAQLEKSRLLSDRFSAERPKGSFSTLEIQRTEQGDSAMYLCASRSAGIAYEQYFGPGTRLTVT.

The genes are TRBV7-9 and TRBJ1-1. This CDR3 comprises 14 residues. Germline-derived CDR1 and CDR2 are SEHNR and FQNEAQ (reference sequence). The CDR3 here is CASSLVAGLTEAFF.

The chain is built from TRBV28 and TRBJ2-7; TCRdb's assignment of TRBD1 cannot be checked, as there is no DNA. The germline CDR1 and CDR2 sequences are MDHEN and SYDVKM. The CDR3 is 15 residues long. CDR3 in amino acids: CASSFAGQGPYEQYF. The variable domain in full, completed from reference TRBV28 and TRBJ2-7, reads DVKVTQSSRYLVKRTGEKVFLECVQDMDHENMFWYRQDPGLGLRLIYFSYDVKMKEKGDIPEGYSVSREKKERFSLILESASTNQTSMYLCASSFAGQGPYEQYFGPGTRLTVT.

The gene calls are TRBV12-3 or TRBV12-4 and TRBJ1-2; as DNA is missing, the TRBD1 call by TCRdb cannot be tested. This CDR3 region has 19 residues. The CDR3 loop is CASSTRQGTQTPRTYGYTF.